These 10 T cell receptor beta chains were all obtained from the same sample, sequenced in a study of CD8+CD57+ T cells in acquired aplastic anemia. CDR3 and TCR beta VDJ profiling relied on a genomic DNA template. TCRdb re-called the reads with MiXCR, one entry per CDR3 protein. Of some 180,000 distinct CDR3 sequences in the sample, about half are singletons; the top ten hold approximately 12%. All patients picked for sequencing had shown, by flow cytometry, an expansion of CD8+CD57+ cells. Sequenced: sorted CD4+, CD8+, or CD8+CD57+ T cells (not recorded which) from PBMCs. The receptors shown here come from a human donor with aplastic anemia.

The chain combines TRBV7-2 with TRBJ1-3; D is undetermined. CDR1 and CDR2 (germline): SGHTA, FQGNSA. This CDR3 has 13 residues. V was clipped by 7 bases and J by 7 bases, with 14 bases between them. This CDR3 is CASNVWGMNTIYF. Written as DNA, the CDR3 is TGTGCCAGCAATGTGTGGGGTATGAACACCATATATTTT.

The chain uses TRBV10-3 and TRBJ1-3, with 7 positions matching TRBD1. The CDR3 has 16 residues. Losses at the gene ends were 3 bases for V and 0 bases for J; bases not matched to a gene: 5. Germline values: CDR1 ENHRY, CDR2 SYGVKD. This chain's CDR3 is CAISDPGQVSGNTIYF. DNA of the CDR3: TGTGCCATCAGTGACCCCGGACAGGTCTCTGGAAACACCATATATTTT.

This clonotype has just one count. The V call is TRBV4-3, the J call TRBJ2-5; 7 bases are a match to TRBD2. The V and J ends lost 0 bases and 2 bases, in that order; junction bases with no gene match: 6. Germline CDR1 LGHNA, CDR2 YSLEER. The CDR3 contains 16 residues. The CDR3 spells CASSQDGRGSQETQYF. DNA of the CDR3: TGCGCCAGCAGCCAAGATGGGCGGGGGTCACAAGAGACCCAGTACTTC.

The chain is built from TRBV9 and TRBJ2-5; tentative D call: TRBD2 (5 bases). Trimming took 3 bases from V and 2 from J, leaving 8 bases between them. The CDR3 covers 13 residues. CDR1 is SGDLS and CDR2 is YYNGEE in the germline V gene. CDR3 coding DNA: TGTGCCAGCAGCGCCCGGGGACAAGAGACCCAGTACTTC. This gives the protein CASSARGQETQYF.

This clonotype was seen repeatedly, ten times or more. V gene TRBV5-1 combines with J gene TRBJ1-4, with a tentative D call TRBD1 (5 bases). Germline V gene data show CDR1 as SGHRS and CDR2 as YFSETQ. Trimming took 4 bases from V and 3 from J, leaving 13 bases between them. The CDR3 runs to 15 residues. In DNA, the CDR3 is TGCGCCAGCAGCCTACCAGGGATTGCTAATGAAAAACTGTTTTTT. It is translated as CASSLPGIANEKLFF.

This rearrangement joins TRBV6-2 or TRBV6-3 to TRBJ1-6; 9 bases are shared with TRBD1. The CDR3 has 18 residues. Germline CDR1 MNHEY, CDR2 SVGEGT. With 2 bases clipped from V and 7 bases from J, the junction kept 12 bases outside the gene matches. The CDR3 DNA sequence: TGTGCCAGCAGTTACCCCCGGACAGGGGACTTATTGAATTCACCCCTCCACTTT. This codes for CASSYPRTGDLLNSPLHF.

CDR3 loop: CSAEKGTSGRGEQYF. The CDR3 nucleotides read TGCAGTGCTGAAAAGGGGACTAGCGGGAGAGGTGAGCAGTACTTC. V and J are TRBV20-1 and TRBJ2-7, with TRBD2 matching 14 bases. V dropped 5 bases and J dropped 7; count of bases not matched to a gene: 10. This CDR3 is 15 amino acids long. Germline loops: CDR1 DFQATT, CDR2 SNEGSKA (reference sequence).

The rearrangement links TRBV11-3 to TRBJ2-7, with D perhaps matching TRBD1 (6 bases). CDR3 size: 14 residues. Germline CDR1 reads SGHNT; CDR2 reads YENEEA. V lost 5 bases, J lost 0 bases, and 11 bases lay in between. CDR3 region: CASSPDRRSYEQYF. The CDR3 DNA follows: TGTGCCAGCAGCCCTGACAGGCGCTCCTACGAGCAGTACTTC.

This clonotype was recorded many times. V is TRBV6-1 and J is TRBJ2-6; D remains ambiguous. The germline gives CDR1 MNHNS, CDR2 SASEGT. The CDR3 runs 14 residues. V was shortened by 6 bases and J by 0 bases, with 6 bases between the two germline ends. The CDR3 DNA reads TGTGCCAGCAGCCGTTACTCTGGGGCCAACGTCCTGACTTTC. Protein: CASSRYSGANVLTF.

This sequence joins TRBV3-1 and TRBJ2-7; a possible D gene is TRBD1 (5 bases). The CDR3 spans 16 residues. With 0 bases removed from V and 2 bases from J, the gap between germline ends came to 14 bases. CDR1 and CDR2 from the germline V gene are LGHDT and YNNKEL (reference sequence). CDR3 in amino acids: CASSQEGPRETYEQYF. Here the CDR3 DNA reads TGTGCCAGCAGCCAAGAAGGTCCCAGGGAAACCTACGAGCAGTACTTC.